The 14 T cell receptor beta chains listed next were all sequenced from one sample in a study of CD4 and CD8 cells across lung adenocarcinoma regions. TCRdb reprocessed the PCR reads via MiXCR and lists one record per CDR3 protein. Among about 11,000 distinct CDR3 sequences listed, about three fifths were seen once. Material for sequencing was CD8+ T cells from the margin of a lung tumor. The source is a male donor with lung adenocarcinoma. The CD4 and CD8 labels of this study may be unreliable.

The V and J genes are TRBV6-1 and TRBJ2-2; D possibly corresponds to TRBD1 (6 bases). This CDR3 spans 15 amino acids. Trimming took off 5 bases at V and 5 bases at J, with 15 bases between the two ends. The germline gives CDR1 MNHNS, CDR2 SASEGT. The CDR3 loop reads CASSRRTQGTGELFF. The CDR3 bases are TGTGCCAGCAGTCGCAGGACACAGGGAACCGGGGAGCTGTTTTTT.

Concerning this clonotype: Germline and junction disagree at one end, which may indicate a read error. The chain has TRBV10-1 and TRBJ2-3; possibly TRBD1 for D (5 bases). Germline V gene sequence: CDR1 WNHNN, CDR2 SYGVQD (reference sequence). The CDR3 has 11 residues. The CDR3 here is CGGSDPETQYF. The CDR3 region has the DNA TGCGGGGGCAGTGACCCAGAGACGCAGTATTTT.

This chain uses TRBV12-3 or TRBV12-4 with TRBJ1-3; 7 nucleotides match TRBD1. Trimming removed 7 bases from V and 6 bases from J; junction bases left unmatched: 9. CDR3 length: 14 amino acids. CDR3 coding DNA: TGTGCCAGCACCATTACAGGGGAACAAAACACCATATATTTT. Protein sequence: CASTITGEQNTIYF.

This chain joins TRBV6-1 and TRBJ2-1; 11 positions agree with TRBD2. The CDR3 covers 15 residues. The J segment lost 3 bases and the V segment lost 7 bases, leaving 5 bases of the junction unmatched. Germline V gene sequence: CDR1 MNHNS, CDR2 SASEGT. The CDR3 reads CASNRGTSGYNEQFF. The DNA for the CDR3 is TGTGCCAGCAACCGCGGGACTAGCGGCTACAATGAGCAGTTCTTC.

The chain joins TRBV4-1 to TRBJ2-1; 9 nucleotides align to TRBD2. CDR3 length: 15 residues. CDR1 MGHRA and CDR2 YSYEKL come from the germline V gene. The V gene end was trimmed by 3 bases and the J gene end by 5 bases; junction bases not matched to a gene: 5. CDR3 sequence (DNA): TGCGCCAGCAGCCAGGGACTAGCAGACGACAATGAGCAGTTCTTC. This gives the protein CASSQGLADDNEQFF.

This CDR3 is CASFPRGDYEQYF. Written as DNA, the CDR3 is TGCGCCAGCTTCCCTAGGGGTGACTACGAGCAGTACTTC. V is TRBV10-1 and J is TRBJ2-5; D possibly corresponds to TRBD1 (5 bases). The better agreement between TRBJ2-7 and the DNA end casts doubt on the J call. Germline-derived CDR1 and CDR2 are WNHNN and SYGVQD (reference sequence). The CDR3 is 13 residues long.

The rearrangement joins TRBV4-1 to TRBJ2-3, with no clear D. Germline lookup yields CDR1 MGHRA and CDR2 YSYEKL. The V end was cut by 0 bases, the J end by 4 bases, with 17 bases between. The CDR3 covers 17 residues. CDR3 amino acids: CASSQDWAGPRADTQYF. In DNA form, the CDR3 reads TGCGCCAGCAGCCAAGATTGGGCAGGCCCCCGGGCAGATACGCAGTATTTT.

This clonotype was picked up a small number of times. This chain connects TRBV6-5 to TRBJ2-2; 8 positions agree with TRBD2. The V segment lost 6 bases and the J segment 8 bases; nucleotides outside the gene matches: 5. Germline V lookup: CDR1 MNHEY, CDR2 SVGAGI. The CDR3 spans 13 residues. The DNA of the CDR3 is TGTGCCAGCAGCCCCGGGACTAGTGGGGAGCTGTTTTTT. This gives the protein CASSPGTSGELFF.

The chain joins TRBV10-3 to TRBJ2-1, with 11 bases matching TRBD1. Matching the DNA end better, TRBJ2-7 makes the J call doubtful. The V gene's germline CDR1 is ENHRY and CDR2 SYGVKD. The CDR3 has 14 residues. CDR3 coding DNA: TGTGCCACCACTCCGGGACAGGGGGACTACGAGCAGTACTTC. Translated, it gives CATTPGQGDYEQYF.

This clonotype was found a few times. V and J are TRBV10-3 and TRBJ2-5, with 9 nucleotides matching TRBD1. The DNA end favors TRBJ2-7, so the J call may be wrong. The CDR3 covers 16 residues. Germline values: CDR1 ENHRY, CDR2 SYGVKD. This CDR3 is CAISGIGGTGIGEQYF. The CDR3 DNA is TGTGCCATCAGTGGGATCGGAGGGACAGGGATTGGCGAGCAGTACTTC.

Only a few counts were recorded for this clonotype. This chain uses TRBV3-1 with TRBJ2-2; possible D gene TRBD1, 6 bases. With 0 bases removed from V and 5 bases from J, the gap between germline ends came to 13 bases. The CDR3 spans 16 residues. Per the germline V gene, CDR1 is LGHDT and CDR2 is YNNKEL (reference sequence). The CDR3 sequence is CASSQEVQGSTGELFF. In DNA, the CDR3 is TGTGCCAGCAGCCAAGAGGTTCAGGGGTCGACCGGGGAGCTGTTTTTT. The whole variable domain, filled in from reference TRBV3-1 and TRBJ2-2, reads DTAVSQTPKYLVTQMGNDKSIKCEQNLGHDTMYWYKQDSKKFLKIMFSYNNKELIINETVPNRFSPKSPDKAHLNLHINSLELGDSAVYFCASSQEVQGSTGELFFGEGSRLTVL.

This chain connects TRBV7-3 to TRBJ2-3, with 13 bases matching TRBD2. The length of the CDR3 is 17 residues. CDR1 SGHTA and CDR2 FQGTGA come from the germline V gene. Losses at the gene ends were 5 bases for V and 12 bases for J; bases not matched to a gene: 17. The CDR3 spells CASSPLTSGRPANTQYF. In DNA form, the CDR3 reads TGTGCCAGCAGCCCGCTGACTAGCGGGAGGCCGGCAAACACTCAGTATTTT.

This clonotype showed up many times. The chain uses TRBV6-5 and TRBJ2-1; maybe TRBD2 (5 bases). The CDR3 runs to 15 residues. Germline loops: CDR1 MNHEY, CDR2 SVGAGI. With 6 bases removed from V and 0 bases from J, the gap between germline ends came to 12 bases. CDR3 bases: TGTGCCAGCAGCTTAGCGCCGCCCTCCTACAATGAGCAGTTCTTC. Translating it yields CASSLAPPSYNEQFF.

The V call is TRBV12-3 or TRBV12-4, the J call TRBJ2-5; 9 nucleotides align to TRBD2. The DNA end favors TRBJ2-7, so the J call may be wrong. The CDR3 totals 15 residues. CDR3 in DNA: TGTGCCAGCAGTTACGCCGGGACTAGCTCGGCCGAGCAGTACTTC. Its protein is CASSYAGTSSAEQYF.